The rows below give T cell receptor beta chains drawn from one sample of a study of blood T cell repertoires in COVID-19. The assay was immunoSEQ multiplex PCR, and TCRdb's table has in-frame clones only and misses some. The data show about 210,000 clones, with 81% seen just once and approximately 8.7% held by the top ten. Sequencing was performed on PBMCs or T cells enriched from blood (not recorded which). Receptor source: a man aged 35-49 years who had recovered from COVID-19. Each CDR3 is given without its conserved first and last residue. Size is stated for part of the rows, as once, few or many counts, or as a class when the clone is expanded.

CDR3,V,size
ASKAGEAYNEQF,TRBV2,NA
ASSPSGLAGVGELF,TRBV7-9,NA
ATRRQVANTGELF,TRBV19,NA
ASSYAGQVGLGGYT,TRBV6-5,NA
AISDGGRGEKLF,TRBV10-3,once
ASGPDNEQF,TRBV12-5,few
ASSYRGASVTDTQY,TRBV6-5,NA
ASSTQGAGGETQY,TRBV5-1,many
ASSPLWRQGTIY,TRBV27,NA
ASSLDGGGTGELF,TRBV5-4,NA
ASSLGQLGNTGELF,TRBV14,NA
ASSRQGGGRHEQY,TRBV19,once
ASSPVGTGHNQPQH,TRBV18,few
AWASVAADTQY,TRBV30,NA
ASSQQDRVHGYT,TRBV4-1,NA
ASSSGQGLYNEQF,TRBV19,NA
ASSLRQGGTEAF,TRBV5-1,NA
ASSHPLSGPTNTGELF,TRBV4-1,NA
ASSSGQTNTEAF,TRBV19,NA
ASSYTPGQGKNEQY,TRBV6-5,NA
ASSMAGRNTGELF,TRBV19,once
ASSRDRVNEKLF,TRBV5-6,NA
ASSVILPGGTEAF,TRBV11-2,few
ATWTGENYGYT,TRBV10-3,few
SVVCTPGEQY,TRBV29-1,NA
ASSLWQYEAF,TRBV12-3/TRBV12-4,NA
ASSMGDTAYNEQF,TRBV27,NA
ASSQEGGTASYNEQF,TRBV4-1,NA
ASRRQGKAMRSRQF,TRBV27,NA
ASSLEGEVEVYGYT,TRBV7-8,many
ASSPRTGMGGYT,TRBV5-1,many
AGEGTGNEKLF,TRBV30,NA
ASSPTTGSGEQF,TRBV23-1,NA
ASSRFRGLPTDEQF,TRBV5-1,NA
ASSSRTGLNYGYT,TRBV5-1,NA
ASSERGLGTEAF,TRBV2,few